This T cell receptor beta chain was recovered during a study of regulatory T cells in long-lasting Graves disease (TCRdb year 2021). For the wider study: Newly diagnosed Graves' disease patients had taken antithyroid drugs for less than 3 months. Peripheral blood TCR sequencing and RNA sequencing compared persistent Graves' disease patients with newly diagnosed Graves' disease patients. The study took place in China and was registered as a clinical trial. A total of around 35 samples were covered by TCR sequencing, comprising some 13 persistent and approximately 20 newly diagnosed Graves' disease patients. Broader findings and caveats from the paper: TRBV28, TRBJ1-2 and TRBJ2-5 were preferentially used in persistent disease, while TRBV20-1 and TRBJ2-1 were favored in newly diagnosed disease. Compared with newly diagnosed patients, patients with persistent Graves' disease had lower TCR Shannon entropy and fewer highly expanded clones, which suggests clonal expansion. Peripheral blood alone was examined, since thyroid tissue, which constituted the primary lesion, could not be accessed. A larger number of public clonotypes was shared among persistent patients (more than 2,500) than among newly diagnosed patients (around 870). Only the TCR beta chain was sequenced and analyzed. The authors acknowledged the small sample size as a limitation that may reduce accuracy.

Preparation of the library involved multiplex PCR. Data came from an Illumina HiSeq 4000. To build TCR beta libraries, CDR3 regions were amplified by Arm-PCR using iRepertoire HTBI primers. Gel purification was performed on PCR products prior to sequencing. The study's processing was this. A total of 62 TRBV and approximately 15 TRBJ segments were identified across samples and were used for gene usage analysis of CDR3 amino acid clonotypes. Filtered high-quality paired reads were merged into contigs using COPE and FqMerger. Contigs were aligned with BLAST to IMGT TRBV, TRBD and TRBJ reference genes, and CDR3 was defined per IMGT. Clonotypes above 0.1% frequency were classified as highly expanded clones. Shannon entropy was used to measure repertoire diversity, and the Gini coefficient was used to measure V-J evenness. A clonotype was considered public if more than one individual shared it. TCRdb handled the public reads itself, with Q25 trimming in fastp and clone calling in MiXCR, and kept productive beta chains. CDR3 protein sequences are deduplicated, and each keeps its most common genes and DNA. For this entry, the V and J calls and clone size follow TCRdb and not the study's own pipeline. This sample holds about 470,000 distinct CDR3 sequences; roughly 15% were observed only once. The ten largest clones add up to 9% to 15% of the sample.

The V and J ends are trimmed by 7 bases and 0 bases, leaving 7 bases between them. CDR1 and CDR2, looked up from the germline V gene, are SNHLY and FYNNEI. From cysteine to phenylalanine, the CDR3 is 13 amino acids long. Only the CDR3 DNA stays, 39 bases, in frame from base 1. The time point label, as the study defines it: newly diagnosed GD, antithyroid drugs for less than 3 months. For both TCR sequencing and RNA sequencing, RNA was extracted from PBMCs in TRIzol. The diagnosis of Graves' disease was made according to American Thyroid Association guidelines. The patients came from an endocrinology department in Xi'an, China. From each patient, about 8.9 milliliters of peripheral blood was collected into an EDTA anticoagulant tube. Ficoll Paque Plus density gradient separation was used to isolate PBMCs, and no further T cell sorting was performed. An Agilent 2100 Bioanalyzer and agarose gel were used to assess RNA quality, and a NanoDrop 2000 was used to measure RNA concentration.

This clonotype turned up a few times. This receptor's antigen is unknown. No base-level quality is on record; no much larger clone is a single base apart. This sample also belongs to another study, concerning T cells in Graves' hyperthyroidism and ophthalmopathy. As the second publication notes: Graves' hyperthyroidism was defined as stable when no progression to ophthalmopathy occurred over 18 months of follow-up. Hyperthyroidism patients were newly diagnosed, had a disease duration of under 2 months, and were aged 18 to 65 years. Exclusion was applied to patients with uncontrolled infections, other autoimmune diseases, pregnancy or lactation. Clinical symptoms, serum thyroxine and TRAb, thyroid ultrasound, and orbital computed tomography formed the basis for the diagnoses. The TCR CDR3 was subjected to a first round of RT-PCR using the HTBI primer set and the Qiagen OneStep RT-PCR kit. Most expanded thyroid clonotypes (frequency above 0.001) were also found in blood, which suggests that blood repertoires may mirror thyroid immune responses. In cross-validation, a model built on a 13 V-J signature told ophthalmopathy apart from stable hyperthyroidism with approximately 90% sensitivity and about 81% specificity, and in testing the same model reached 80%/75%. In validation, the model predicted progression to ophthalmopathy a median of about 6.5 months before onset, with around 70% sensitivity and just under 75% specificity. To identify distinguishing TCR V-J signatures, a discovery cohort of some 99 patients was used, comprising 43 with Graves' ophthalmopathy and around 57 with stable Graves' hyperthyroidism. Whether ophthalmopathy could be predicted prospectively was tested in an independent validation cohort made up of roughly 19 hyperthyroidism patients plus 17 patients who later progressed to ophthalmopathy. The 100 or so discovery patients were divided at random into training and test sets in a 7:3 ratio. The study also compared thyroid tissue and blood T-cell repertoires from a handful of Graves' hyperthyroidism patients. Following sampling, methimazole starting at 30 mg daily was given to hyperthyroidism patients, and high-dose intravenous methylprednisolone was given to ophthalmopathy patients. A second multiplex PCR round built the libraries, followed by size selection and purification. Sequencing of the libraries was done on an Illumina HiSeq2000 using paired-end 100 bp reads. Raw data were processed with SOAPnuke, discarding reads with adapters, uncalled bases, mean Phred below 15, or no exact constant-primer or identifier match. COPE v1.2.5 was used to merge the high-quality paired reads, and each unique nucleotide sequence was defined as a clonotype. Clonotypes were aligned to IMGT TRBV, TRBD and TRBJ reference segments using MiTCR v1.1. The analysis was restricted to V-J combinations with a frequency above 0.0001, which together covered just over 98% of the repertoires. A TCS score was defined as the ratio between F50 (clonal expansion) and ExV (chaos), using BLOSUM62-based TCRdist between CDR3 peptides within each V-J. Welch's t-statistics and random forest reduced around 510 V-J features to about 12, which were used in a naive Bayes classifier (R e1071). Sample size was not statistically predetermined, and blinding of investigators to group allocation was not performed. The paper describes TCR Vbeta CDR3 sequencing of 135 peripheral blood samples, made up of roughly 40 ophthalmopathy patients, approximately 73 hyperthyroidism patients and 17 progressor patients.

Sample: peripheral blood mononuclear cells (PBMCs), taken at new diagnosis, from a patient treated with antithyroid drugs. This receptor was taken from a man aged 40-50 years with Graves disease. Donor details come from another sample of the same person, matched by shared clones. The chain employs TRBV2 and TRBJ1-5, and perhaps TRBD1 as D gene, on 5 matching bases. In nucleotides, the sequence is TGTGCCAGCACGACAGATAGCAATCAGCCCCAGCATTTT. It codes for CASTTDSNQPQHF. With the portions outside the CDR3 filled from the reference TRBV2 and TRBJ1-5 genes, the complete variable region becomes EPEVTQTPSHQVTQMGQEVILRCVPISNHLYFYWYRQILGQKVEFLVSFYNNEISEKSEIFDDQFSVERPDGSNFTLKIRSTKLEDSAMYFCASTTDSNQPQHFGDGTRLSIL.